The 9 T cell receptor beta chains presented below share a single source sample, sequenced in a study of OX40 agonist ivuxolimab in advanced cancers. The data were produced by immunoSEQ multiplex PCR, yet TCRdb's version contains in-frame clones alone and is incomplete. The sample contains more than 65,000 clones, about 93% of which appear only once. The specimen was CD4+ or CD8+ T cells sorted from blood, collected in a trial of the OX40 agonist ivuxolimab. These receptors all come from an adult with an advanced solid tumor such as melanoma, head and neck, liver or kidney cancer.

The J gene is TRBJ1-6, the V gene TRBV15; 8 bases agree with TRBD1. V shed 3 bases and J 5 bases; nucleotides not matched to a gene: 3. Germline V gene sequence: CDR1 LNHNV, CDR2 YYDKDF (reference sequence). There are 15 residues in the CDR3. CDR3 DNA sequence: TGTGCCACCAGCAGGGACAGGGCCAATAATTCACCCCTCCACTTT. This translates into CATSRDRANNSPLHF. Complete variable domain (other parts from reference TRBV15 and TRBJ1-6): DAMVIQNPRYQVTQFGKPVTLSCSQTLNHNVMYWYQQKSSQAPKLLFHYYDKDFNNEADTPDNFQSRRPNTSFCFLDIRSPGLGDTAMYLCATSRDRANNSPLHFGNGTRLTVT.

The chain joins TRBV19 to TRBJ2-1; the D is unclear. Germline values: CDR1 LNHDA, CDR2 SQIVND (reference sequence). Trimming left V 3 bases short and J 4 bases short, with 7 bases between. CDR3 length: 13 residues. The CDR3 sequence: CASSMDPYNEQFF. The CDR3 DNA sequence: TGTGCCAGTAGTATGGACCCGTACAATGAGCAGTTCTTC. The full variable domain, completed using reference TRBV19 and TRBJ2-1, is DGGITQSPKYLFRKEGQNVTLSCEQNLNHDAMYWYRQDPGQGLRLIYYSQIVNDFQKGDIAEGYSVSREKKESFPLTVTSAQKNPTAFYLCASSMDPYNEQFFGPGTRLTVL.

This rearrangement joins TRBV9 to TRBJ2-3; perhaps TRBD1 as D (5 bases). CDR1 SGDLS and CDR2 YYNGEE come from the germline V gene. The CDR3 runs to 12 residues. V dropped 3 bases and J dropped 3 bases, with 5 bases sitting between them. The CDR3 protein is CASSGQTDTQYF. The CDR3 nucleotides are TGTGCCAGCAGCGGACAGACAGATACGCAGTATTTT.

V usage is TRBV7-7 and J usage is TRBJ2-2; D not resolved. Germline loops: CDR1 SSHAT, CDR2 FNYEAQ (reference sequence). The CDR3 is 15 amino acids. Trimming took off 5 bases at V and 1 base at J, with 11 bases between the two ends. This chain's CDR3 is CASSLRHMNTGELFF. The CDR3 DNA is TGTGCCAGCAGCCTAAGACATATGAACACCGGGGAGCTGTTTTTT.

This chain uses TRBV15 with TRBJ2-7; D unclear. Trimming removed 5 bases at V and 0 bases at J, with 14 bases between. The CDR3 sequence is 15 residues long. Germline V lookup: CDR1 LNHNV, CDR2 YYDKDF (reference sequence). The DNA for the CDR3 is TGTGCCACCAGCCTTGAAAGGGAACCCTCCTACGAGCAGTACTTC. It codes for CATSLEREPSYEQYF.

The gene calls are TRBV11-3 and TRBJ2-2; tentatively, D is TRBD1 (6 bases). CDR3 length: 18 amino acids. Germline assignment: CDR1 SGHNT and CDR2 YENEEA. With 2 bases removed from V and 0 bases from J, the gap between germline ends came to 16 bases. The CDR3 DNA reads as TGTGCCAGCAGCTTAAATTACGTCGGACAGTCGAACACCGGGGAGCTGTTTTTT. It encodes CASSLNYVGQSNTGELFF.

This clone appeared a few times. J is TRBJ1-1 and V is TRBV7-9, with D possibly TRBD1 on 6 matching bases. Germline V CDR1 and CDR2: SEHNR, FQNEAQ (reference sequence). V lost 10 bases and J 5 bases, leaving 14 bases between the germline ends. The CDR3 has 12 residues. CDR3 residues: CATKGGETEAFF. Here the CDR3 DNA reads TGTGCCACCAAAGGGGGGGAAACTGAAGCTTTCTTT.

V gene TRBV19 combines with J gene TRBJ1-6, with D tentatively TRBD1 (5 bases). V was shortened by 5 bases and J by 9 bases, with 11 bases between the two germline ends. From germline, CDR1 is LNHDA and CDR2 SQIVND (reference sequence). The CDR3 runs 13 residues. The CDR3 sequence: CASSYGRGSPLHF. CDR3 coding DNA: TGTGCCAGTAGTTATGGGAGGGGTTCACCCCTCCACTTT.

The chain couples TRBV4-3 to TRBJ2-5; 8 bases line up with TRBD1. V trimming: 0 bases; J trimming: 2 bases; junction bases outside the gene matches: 2. The germline V gene encodes CDR1 LGHNA and CDR2 YSLEER. The CDR3 totals 15 residues. CDR3 loop: CASSQEWTGQETQYF. For the CDR3, the DNA is TGCGCCAGCAGCCAAGAGTGGACAGGGCAAGAGACCCAGTACTTC.